The next 30 T cell receptor beta chains were all read from a single sample in a study of blood T cell repertoires in COVID-19. Generated by immunoSEQ multiplex PCR, the TCRdb table keeps only in-frame clones and is missing some. The sample holds about 310,000 clones; 85% are singletons and the top ten take around 1.8%. Source material: PBMCs or T cells enriched from blood (not recorded which). These receptors all stem from a woman aged 25 to 39 who had been exposed to COVID-19.

The chain recombines TRBV1 with TRBJ2-3; the D call TRBD2 from the table was never checked on the DNA. TRBV1 constitutes a pseudogene. CDR3 length: 17 residues. DNA for the CDR3: TGCACCAGCAGCCAGACCGGGACTAGAGGCTGCTCAGATACGCAGTATTTT. Its protein product is CTSSQTGTRGCSDTQYF.

This clone was detected once. Different DNA sequences within this sample yield the same CDR3. This chain connects TRBV2 to TRBJ1-5; TRBD1 aligns across 9 bases. Germline CDR1 is SNHLY and CDR2 is FYNNEI. The CDR3 covers 15 residues. The trim removed 6 bases at V and 1 base at J, leaving 4 bases unmatched. The CDR3 sequence: CASSGQGISNQPQHF. CDR3 DNA: TGTGCCAGCAGCGGACAGGGGATAAGCAATCAGCCCCAGCATTTT.

This chain joins TRBV20-1 and TRBJ2-7; D may be TRBD2 (5 bases). Trimming took 2 bases from V and 7 from J, leaving 9 bases between them. This CDR3 has 11 amino acids. CDR1 and CDR2 from the germline V gene are DFQATT and SNEGSKA (reference sequence). CDR3: CSARYTGEQYF. The DNA for the CDR3 is TGCAGTGCTAGATACACGGGGGAGCAGTACTTC.

In its sample, this clone was seen once. The chain is built from TRBV28 and TRBJ1-6; perhaps TRBD1 as D (5 bases). Per germline, CDR1 MDHEN and CDR2 SYDVKM. This CDR3 is 15 amino acids long. Trimming stripped 1 base from V and 6 bases from J, with 10 bases between. Here the CDR3 DNA reads TGTGCCAGCAGTTTATATCCAGGGCCTAATTCACCCCTCCACTTT. Translated, it gives CASSLYPGPNSPLHF.

The rearrangement joins TRBV6-5 to TRBJ2-7; D uncertain. V gave up 5 bases and J gave up 3 bases, with 17 bases separating them. Germline CDR1 MNHEY, CDR2 SVGAGI. The CDR3 spans 15 residues. The CDR3 nucleotides read TGTGCCAGCAGTAATCTTGCCGTCGGCGGCTACGAGCAGTACTTC. It translates to CASSNLAVGGYEQYF.

This clone was seen just once. The rearrangement links TRBV29-1 to TRBJ2-6; D not certain. Trimming took off 3 bases at V and 0 bases at J, with 9 bases between the two ends. Germline CDR1 and CDR2: SQVTM and ANQGSEA. The CDR3 has 15 residues. The CDR3 here is CSVDTTFSGANVLTF. For the CDR3, the DNA is TGCAGCGTTGACACTACCTTCTCTGGGGCCAACGTCCTGACTTTC.

V usage is TRBV4-1 and J usage is TRBJ2-1, with 12 bases fitting TRBD1. The germline V gene has CDR1 MGHRA and CDR2 YSYEKL. CDR3 size: 16 residues. J was trimmed by 6 bases and V by 4 bases; bases with no gene match: 7. The CDR3 loop reads CASSPSPGQGANEQFF. Written as DNA, the CDR3 is TGCGCCAGCAGCCCGTCACCGGGACAGGGGGCCAATGAGCAGTTCTTC.

The sample holds one count of this clone. J is TRBJ2-7 and V is TRBV4-2; TRBD1 matches at 7 bases. Looked up from germline, CDR1 is LGHNA and CDR2 is YNFKEQ. CDR3 length equals 18 residues. V lost 0 bases, J lost 1 base, and 12 bases stayed unmatched. CDR3 DNA sequence: TGTGCCAGCAGCCAAGAACGCACAGGGGTCATTAAATCCTACGAGCAGTACTTC. This sequence encodes CASSQERTGVIKSYEQYF.

The J gene is TRBJ1-4, the V gene TRBV7-2; 7 positions match TRBD1. The CDR3 loop spans 15 amino acids. V was clipped by 5 bases and J by 12 bases; unmatched bases: 15. Germline CDR1 reads SGHTA; CDR2 reads FQGNSA. The CDR3 DNA sequence: TGTGCCAGCAGCCTATCCGGGACGCCAAGGGGGCAACTGTTTTTT. It is translated as CASSLSGTPRGQLFF.

The chain carries TRBV11-3 and TRBJ2-7; D is possibly TRBD2 (7 bases). Trimming removed 3 bases from V and 0 bases from J, with 21 bases in between. This CDR3 region has 18 residues. Per germline, CDR1 SGHNT and CDR2 YENEEA. CDR3 protein: CASSFSSRGPRPSYEQYF. The CDR3 region has the DNA TGTGCCAGCAGCTTCTCATCGCGGGGGCCCAGGCCCTCCTACGAGCAGTACTTC. The full variable domain, completed using reference TRBV11-3 and TRBJ2-7, is EAGVVQSPRYKIIEKKQPVAFWCNPISGHNTLYWYLQNLGQGPELLIRYENEEAVDDSQLPKDRFSAERLKGVDSTLKIQPAELGDSAVYLCASSFSSRGPRPSYEQYFGPGTRLTVT.

The chain combines TRBV5-8 with TRBJ1-1; D unresolved. The CDR3 loop spans 12 amino acids. Trimming left V 4 bases short and J 6 bases short, with 10 bases between. CDR1 is SGHTS and CDR2 is YDEGEE in the germline V gene. DNA for the CDR3: TGTGCCAGCAGCGTCCGCACGGCTGAAGCTTTCTTT. This codes for CASSVRTAEAFF.

V and J are TRBV11-2 and TRBJ2-2; 8 nucleotides match TRBD2. Germline values: CDR1 SGHAT, CDR2 FQNNGV. Unmatched junction bases numbered 11, after V lost 6 bases and J lost 5 bases. This CDR3 is built from 16 residues. The CDR3 coding sequence is TGTGCCAGCAGGCAGGGAGCGGGGGTTGGAACCGGGGAGCTGTTTTTT. It codes for CASRQGAGVGTGELFF.

This chain links TRBV2 with TRBJ1-4; possibly TRBD1 for D (5 bases). Per germline, CDR1 SNHLY and CDR2 FYNNEI. The germline V and J ends were trimmed by 5 bases and 1 base, with 14 bases remaining between them. This CDR3 is 16 amino acids long. CDR3 region: CASSPQGRGTNEKLFF. The CDR3 nucleotides are TGTGCCAGCAGTCCCCAAGGGAGGGGAACTAATGAAAAACTGTTTTTT.

J is TRBJ2-1 and V is TRBV30; 13 bases are shared with TRBD2. Germline V gene sequence: CDR1 GTSNPN, CDR2 SVGIG (reference sequence). The CDR3 loop spans 15 amino acids. The V and J ends lost 3 bases and 7 bases, in that order; junction bases with no gene match: 6. CDR3 sequence: CAWRLAGGARNEQFF. For the CDR3, the DNA is TGTGCCTGGAGACTAGCGGGGGGGGCAAGGAATGAGCAGTTCTTC.

This chain connects TRBV3-1 (or the pseudogene TRBV3-2) to TRBJ2-7; 9 positions agree with TRBD2. Germline values: CDR1 LGHDT, CDR2 YNNKEL (reference sequence). The V and J ends lost 3 bases and 0 bases, in that order; junction bases with no gene match: 6. The CDR3 has 16 residues. The CDR3 DNA sequence: TGTGCCAGCAGCCAGGGTAGCGGGGGCCTCTCCTACGAGCAGTACTTC. This translates into CASSQGSGGLSYEQYF.

The rearrangement links TRBV4-1 to TRBJ2-1; 11 nucleotides agree with TRBD2. Germline V gene data show CDR1 as MGHRA and CDR2 as YSYEKL. The CDR3 has 15 amino acids. Trimming removed 4 bases from V and 15 bases from J; junction bases left unmatched: 14. This CDR3 reads CASSPGPGLAVTGFF. The DNA of the CDR3 is TGCGCCAGCAGCCCGGGACCGGGACTAGCGGTAACAGGGTTCTTC.

The genes are TRBV5-1 and TRBJ1-1; a weak D match, TRBD1 (6 bases). Trimming removed 4 bases at V and 5 bases at J, with 15 bases between. The CDR3 contains 14 residues. Germline assignment: CDR1 SGHRS and CDR2 YFSETQ. The chain's CDR3 is CASSPNAGATEAFF. The CDR3 DNA is TGCGCCAGCAGCCCGAATGCAGGGGCGACTGAAGCTTTCTTT. Looking up the rest from reference TRBV5-1 and TRBJ1-1 gives the full variable domain: KAGVTQTPRYLIKTRGQQVTLSCSPISGHRSVSWYQQTPGQGLQFLFEYFSETQRNKGNFPGRFSGRQFSNSRSEMNVSTLELGDSALYLCASSPNAGATEAFFGQGTRLTVV.

The J gene is TRBJ2-5, the V gene TRBV28, with 9 bases aligning to TRBD1. V lost 2 bases and J lost 3; bases outside the gene matches: 13. The CDR3 covers 18 residues. Germline CDR1 reads MDHEN; CDR2 reads SYDVKM. The DNA for the CDR3 is TGTGCCAGCAGTTTACCCGGGACAGGGATAGTCGGTGAAGAGACCCAGTACTTC. Translating gives CASSLPGTGIVGEETQYF.

V usage is TRBV3-1 (or the pseudogene TRBV3-2) and J usage is TRBJ1-2, with D perhaps TRBD1 (6 bases). Germline V gives CDR1 LGHDT, CDR2 YNNKEL (reference sequence). The CDR3 has 14 amino acids. The V end lost 2 bases, the J end lost 8 bases, and 15 bases lay between the germline ends. CDR3 residues: CASSQSYRVVGYTF. The CDR3 coding sequence is TGTGCCAGCAGCCAATCCTACAGGGTAGTAGGCTACACCTTC.

The rearrangement links TRBV10-2 to TRBJ1-1; maybe TRBD1 (5 bases). Germline V gene sequence: CDR1 WSHSY, CDR2 SAAADI. This CDR3 has 14 residues. V dropped 2 bases and J dropped 4 bases, with 11 bases sitting between them. The DNA of the CDR3 is TGCGCCAGCAGTGAGCAGGGTTTCAGCACTGAAGCTTTCTTT. The encoded protein is CASSEQGFSTEAFF.

This sequence joins TRBV30 and TRBJ1-1, with D possibly TRBD1 on 6 matching bases. This CDR3 contains 13 residues. Trimming pared 2 bases from V and 1 base from J, leaving 8 bases between. Germline V lookup: CDR1 GTSNPN, CDR2 SVGIG (reference sequence). The CDR3: CAWSQTGNTEAFF. CDR3 coding DNA: TGTGCCTGGAGTCAGACAGGGAACACTGAAGCTTTCTTT.

The rearrangement uses TRBV6-5 and TRBJ1-6, with D tentatively TRBD1 (6 bases). The germline V gene encodes CDR1 MNHEY and CDR2 SVGAGI. The CDR3 covers 15 residues. V lost 6 bases, J lost 7 bases, and 16 bases lay in between. The CDR3 region is CASSYGQYLNSPLHF. The DNA of the CDR3 is TGTGCCAGCAGCTACGGACAGTACCTAAATTCACCCCTCCACTTT.

The rearrangement joins TRBV7-6 to TRBJ2-1, with TRBD1 as a possible D gene (6 bases). CDR3 size: 16 residues. Germline-derived CDR1 and CDR2 are SGHVS and FNYEAQ. Trimming removed 5 bases at V and 0 bases at J, with 14 bases between. The CDR3 loop reads CASSPGGSSSYNEQFF. The CDR3 coding sequence is TGTGCCAGCAGCCCTGGGGGCAGTAGCTCCTACAATGAGCAGTTCTTC.

The chain employs TRBV10-3 and TRBJ2-1; 13 positions match TRBD2. V was pared by 8 bases and J by 8 bases, with 6 bases of the junction left unmatched. Germline assignment: CDR1 ENHRY and CDR2 SYGVKD. The CDR3 loop spans 14 amino acids. Here the CDR3 DNA reads TGTGCCATCTCTAGACTAGCGGGAGGTGATGAGCAGTTCTTC. Translation: CAISRLAGGDEQFF.

The rearrangement joins TRBV19 to TRBJ1-5; the D is unclear. V was cut by 4 bases and J by 8 bases, with 12 bases left in between. This CDR3 is built from 13 residues. Germline CDR1 reads LNHDA; CDR2 reads SQIVND (reference sequence). The CDR3 DNA follows: TGTGCCAGTAGTAAGTACCAGGCAGAGCCCCAGCATTTT. Translating it yields CASSKYQAEPQHF.

The rearrangement links TRBV28 to TRBJ1-2; 8 nucleotides match TRBD1. The CDR3 covers 14 residues. The germline CDR1 and CDR2 sequences are MDHEN and SYDVKM. V shed 5 bases, J shed 6 bases, and the junction held 8 bases outside the gene matches. The CDR3 here is CASSIDGQGNGYTF. In nucleotides, the CDR3 is TGTGCCAGCAGTATCGATGGACAGGGCAATGGCTACACCTTC.

V usage is TRBV25-1 and J usage is TRBJ1-1, with D tentatively TRBD1 (5 bases). V was shortened by 4 bases and J by 8 bases, with 20 bases between the two germline ends. The CDR3 spans 15 residues. Germline assignment: CDR1 MGHDK and CDR2 SYGVNS. CDR3 nucleotide sequence: TGTGCCAGCAGTGCGAGGGGCGGGGCGCTCGAGGAAGCTTTCTTT. Translating gives CASSARGGALEEAFF.

This sequence joins TRBV6-2 or TRBV6-3 and TRBJ2-1; 7 bases line up with TRBD2. Germline-derived CDR1 and CDR2 are MNHEY and SVGEGT. The ends lost 6 bases at V and 0 bases at J; junction bases unmatched: 11. The CDR3 totals 17 residues. The CDR3 nucleotides are TGTGCCAGCAGCCCTGGAGGAGCGGGGACCTCCTACAATGAGCAGTTCTTC. Translation gives CASSPGGAGTSYNEQFF.

The genes are TRBV14 and TRBJ1-1; D unresolved. Between the trimmed V and J ends, which lost 0 bases and 1 base, there was a span of 15 bases. Germline CDR1 reads SGHDN; CDR2 reads FVKESK. The length of the CDR3 is 17 residues. The CDR3 protein is CASSQDLKNAGNTEAFF. CDR3 nucleotide sequence: TGTGCCAGCAGCCAAGATTTGAAGAATGCAGGGAACACTGAAGCTTTCTTT.

As to this clone: Within the sample, other DNA sequences also encode this same CDR3. The rearrangement joins TRBV28 to TRBJ2-1; no clear D. The V gene's germline CDR1 is MDHEN and CDR2 SYDVKM. V lost 3 bases and J lost 3, with 3 bases in between. The CDR3 sequence is 12 residues long. CDR3 in DNA: TGTGCCAGCAGTTTCGGCTACAATGAGCAGTTCTTC. Encoded protein: CASSFGYNEQFF.